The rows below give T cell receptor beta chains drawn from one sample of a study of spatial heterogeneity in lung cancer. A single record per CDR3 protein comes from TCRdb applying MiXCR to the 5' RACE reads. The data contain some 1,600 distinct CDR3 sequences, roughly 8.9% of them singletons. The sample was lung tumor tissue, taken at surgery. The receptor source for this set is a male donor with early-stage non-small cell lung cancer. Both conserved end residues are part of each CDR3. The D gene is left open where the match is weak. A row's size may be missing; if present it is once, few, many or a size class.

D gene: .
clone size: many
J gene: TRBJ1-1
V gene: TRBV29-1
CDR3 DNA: TGCAGCGTTGATCGTGTAGGGAACACTGAAGCTTTCTTT
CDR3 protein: CSVDRVGNTEAFF

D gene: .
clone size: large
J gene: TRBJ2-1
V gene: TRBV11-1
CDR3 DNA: TGTGCCAGCAGAGATCAGTGGGGCAATGAGCAGTTCTTC
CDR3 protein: CASRDQWGNEQFF

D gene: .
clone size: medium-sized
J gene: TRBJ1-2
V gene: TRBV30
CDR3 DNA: TGTGCCTGGTCACTGGGGTTCGGGGATGGCTACACCTTC
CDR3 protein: CAWSLGFGDGYTF

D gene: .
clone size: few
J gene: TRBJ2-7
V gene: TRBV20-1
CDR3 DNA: TGCAGTGCTACGAAACAGGGAGGCTTCGACGAGCAGTACTTC
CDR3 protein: CSATKQGGFDEQYF

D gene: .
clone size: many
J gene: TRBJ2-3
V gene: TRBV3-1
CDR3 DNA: TGTGCCAGCAGCCAAGAGGACGGGCTTAGAACAGATACGCAGTATTTT
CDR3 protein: CASSQEDGLRTDTQYF

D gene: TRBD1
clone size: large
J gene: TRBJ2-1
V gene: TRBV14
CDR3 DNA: TGTGCCAGCAGCCCACGAAACAGGACAGGGGCGTTAGGGAATGAGCAGTTCTTC
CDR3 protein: CASSPRNRTGALGNEQFF

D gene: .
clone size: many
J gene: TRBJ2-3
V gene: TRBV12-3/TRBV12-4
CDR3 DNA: TGTGCCAGTGGAACAGGACTGAGCACAGATACGCAGTATTTT
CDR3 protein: CASGTGLSTDTQYF

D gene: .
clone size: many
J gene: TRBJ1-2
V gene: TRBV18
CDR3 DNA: TGTGCCAGCTCACCATCCACAGGGTTTGACTATGGCTACACCTTC
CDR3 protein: CASSPSTGFDYGYTF

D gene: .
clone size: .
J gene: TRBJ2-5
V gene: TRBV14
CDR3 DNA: TGTGCCAGCAGCCAAGACACAGCGGAGAAACCCCAAGAGACCCAGTACTTC
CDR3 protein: CASSQDTAEKPQETQYF

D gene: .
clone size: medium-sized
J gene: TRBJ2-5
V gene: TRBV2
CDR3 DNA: TGTGCCAGCAGAAGACAGAAAGAGACCCAGTACTTC
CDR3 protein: CASRRQKETQYF

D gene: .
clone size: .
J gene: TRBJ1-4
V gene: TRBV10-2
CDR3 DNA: TGCGCCATTTCGCGGAGGGGACCTAATGAAAAACTGTTTTTT
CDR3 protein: CAISRRGPNEKLFF

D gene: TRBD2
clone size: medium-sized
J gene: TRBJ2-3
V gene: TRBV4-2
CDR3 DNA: TGTGCCAGCAGCCGGCAACTAGCGGAGGACACAGATACGCAGTATTTT
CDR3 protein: CASSRQLAEDTDTQYF

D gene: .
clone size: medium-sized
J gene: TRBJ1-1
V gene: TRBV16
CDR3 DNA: TGTGCCAGCAGCCAATTTGCGGGATCGAACACTGAAGCTTTCTTT
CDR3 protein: CASSQFAGSNTEAFF

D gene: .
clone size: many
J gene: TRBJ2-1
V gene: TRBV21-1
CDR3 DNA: TGTGCCAGCAGCAACCCGGGACTAGCGGGAGTTGTAGCCAATGAGCAGTTCTTC
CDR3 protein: CASSNPGLAGVVANEQFF

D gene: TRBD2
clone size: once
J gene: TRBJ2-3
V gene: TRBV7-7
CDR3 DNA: TGTGCTAGCAGCCCCGGGACTACTAGCACAGATACGCAGTATTTT
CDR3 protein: CASSPGTTSTDTQYF

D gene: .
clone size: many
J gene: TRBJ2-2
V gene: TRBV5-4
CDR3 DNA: TGTGCCAGCAGCTTGGCCTGGGGTACTGAGCTGTTTTTT
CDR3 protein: CASSLAWGTELFF

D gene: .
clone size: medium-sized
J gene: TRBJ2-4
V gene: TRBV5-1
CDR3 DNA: TGCGCCAGCAGCTTGGACGCGGGTAGAGGGAAAAACATTCAGTACTTC
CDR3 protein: CASSLDAGRGKNIQYF

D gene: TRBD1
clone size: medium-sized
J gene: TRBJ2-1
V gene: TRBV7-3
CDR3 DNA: TGTGCCAGCAGCCCAGGGGGCTCAGGAAATGAGCAGTTCTTC
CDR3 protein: CASSPGGSGNEQFF

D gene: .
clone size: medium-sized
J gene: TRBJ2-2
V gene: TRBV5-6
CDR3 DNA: TGTGCCAGCAGCCCCCTGAAAGGGGAGCTGTTTTTT
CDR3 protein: CASSPLKGELFF

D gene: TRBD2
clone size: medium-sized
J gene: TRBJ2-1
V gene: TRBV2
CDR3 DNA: TGTGCCAGCAGCCGCACACTAGCGGGAAGCTACAATGAGCAGTTCTTC
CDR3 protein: CASSRTLAGSYNEQFF

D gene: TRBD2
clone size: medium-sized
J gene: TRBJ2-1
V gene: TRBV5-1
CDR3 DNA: TGCGCCAGCCAACCGACTGGGACTAGCGATGAGCAGTTCTTC
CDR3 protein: CASQPTGTSDEQFF

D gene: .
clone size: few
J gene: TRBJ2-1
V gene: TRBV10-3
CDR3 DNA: TGTGCCATCAGTGAGTATCAGCGGGATGAGCAGTTCTTC
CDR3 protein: CAISEYQRDEQFF

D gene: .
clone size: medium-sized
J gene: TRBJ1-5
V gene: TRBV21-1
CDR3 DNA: TGTGCCAGCAGCAAAGGGGTGGGCAATCAGCCCCAGCATTTT
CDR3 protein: CASSKGVGNQPQHF

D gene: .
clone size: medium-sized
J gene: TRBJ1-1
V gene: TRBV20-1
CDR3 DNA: TGCAGTGCTAGAGATTCTCGACAGATGAACACTGAAGCTTTCTTT
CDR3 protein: CSARDSRQMNTEAFF

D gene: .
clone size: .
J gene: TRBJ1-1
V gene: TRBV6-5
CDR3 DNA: TGTGCCAGCAGGGGACAATCCAACACTGAAGCTTTCTTT
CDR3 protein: CASRGQSNTEAFF

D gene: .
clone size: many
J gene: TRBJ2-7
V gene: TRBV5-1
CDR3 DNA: TGCGCCAGCAGCTCCACCTACGAGCAGTACTTC
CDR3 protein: CASSSTYEQYF

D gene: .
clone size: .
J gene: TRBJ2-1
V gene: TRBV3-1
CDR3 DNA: TGTGCCAGCAGCCCTTCCGGGACTACAGGGGATGAGCAGTTCTTC
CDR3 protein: CASSPSGTTGDEQFF

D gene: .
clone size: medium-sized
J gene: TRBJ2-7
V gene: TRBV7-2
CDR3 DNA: TGTGCCAGCAGCCAGGGGATCGAGCAGTACTTC
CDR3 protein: CASSQGIEQYF

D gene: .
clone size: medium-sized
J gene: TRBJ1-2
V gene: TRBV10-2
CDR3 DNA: TGCGCCAGCAGCATAGCGGAGGGCAGTCAGAGAGGCTACACCTTC
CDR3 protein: CASSIAEGSQRGYTF

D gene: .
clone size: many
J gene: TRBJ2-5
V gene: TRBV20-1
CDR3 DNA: TGCAGTGCCAGGCCCCTAGATCAAGAGACCCAGTACTTC
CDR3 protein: CSARPLDQETQYF

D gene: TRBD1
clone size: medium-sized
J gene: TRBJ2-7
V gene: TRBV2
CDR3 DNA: TGTGCCAGCACCAGAGACAGGGTACGCTACGAGCAGTACTTC
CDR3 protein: CASTRDRVRYEQYF

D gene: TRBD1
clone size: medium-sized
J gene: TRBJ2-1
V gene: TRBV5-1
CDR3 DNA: TGCGCCAGCAGCCTGGAGGGACAGGGGTCCTCCTACAATGAGCAGTTCTTC
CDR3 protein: CASSLEGQGSSYNEQFF

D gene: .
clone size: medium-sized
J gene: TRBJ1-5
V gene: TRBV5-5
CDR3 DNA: TGTGCCAGCAGCTGGGGAGGACACCTCAATCAGCCCCAGCATTTT
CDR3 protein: CASSWGGHLNQPQHF

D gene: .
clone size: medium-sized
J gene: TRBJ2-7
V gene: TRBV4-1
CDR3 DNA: TGCGCCAGCAGCCAAGGGGAACTCGACCGGGCCTACGAGCAGTACTTC
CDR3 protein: CASSQGELDRAYEQYF

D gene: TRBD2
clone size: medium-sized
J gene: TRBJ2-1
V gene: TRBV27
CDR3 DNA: TGTGCCAGCAGTCCTATATGGGGGGGGAGCTCCTACAATGAGCAGTTCTTC
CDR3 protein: CASSPIWGGSSYNEQFF

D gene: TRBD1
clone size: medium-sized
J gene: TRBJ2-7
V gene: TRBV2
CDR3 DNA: TGTGCCAGCAGGGACAGGGGCTCCTACGAGCAGTACTTC
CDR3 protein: CASRDRGSYEQYF

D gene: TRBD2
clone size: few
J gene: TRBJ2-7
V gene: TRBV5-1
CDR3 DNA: TGCGCCAGCAGCCCCCGGGGGGGAGGTTCCTACGAGCAGTACTTC
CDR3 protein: CASSPRGGGSYEQYF

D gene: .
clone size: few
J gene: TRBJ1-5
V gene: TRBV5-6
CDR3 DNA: TGTGCCAGCAGCTTGATAAATCAGCCCCAGCATTTT
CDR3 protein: CASSLINQPQHF

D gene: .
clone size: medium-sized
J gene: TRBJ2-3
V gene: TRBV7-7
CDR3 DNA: TGTGCTAGCAGCTTGGGATCCCTCGGGACGCAGTATTTT
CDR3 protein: CASSLGSLGTQYF

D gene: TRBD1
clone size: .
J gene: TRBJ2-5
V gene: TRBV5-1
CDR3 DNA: TGCGCCAGCAGCTTGTGGGACAGCAGACAAGAGACCCAGTACTTC
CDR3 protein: CASSLWDSRQETQYF

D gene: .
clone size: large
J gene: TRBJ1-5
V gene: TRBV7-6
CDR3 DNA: TGTGCCAGCAGCTTGGACCTTAGCAATCAGCCCCAGCATTTT
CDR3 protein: CASSLDLSNQPQHF

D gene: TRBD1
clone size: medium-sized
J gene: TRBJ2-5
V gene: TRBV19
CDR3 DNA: TGTGCCAGTAGTATGTACTACAGGGGGCGGGGGCAAGAGACCCAGTACTTC
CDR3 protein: CASSMYYRGRGQETQYF

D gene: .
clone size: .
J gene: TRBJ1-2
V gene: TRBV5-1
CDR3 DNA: TGCGCCAGCAGCTTGGAACCTCCATATGGCTACACCTTC
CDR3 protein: CASSLEPPYGYTF

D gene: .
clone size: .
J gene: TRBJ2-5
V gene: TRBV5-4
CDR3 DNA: TGTGCCAGCAGCATTCAGGGAGAGACCCAGTACTTC
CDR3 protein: CASSIQGETQYF

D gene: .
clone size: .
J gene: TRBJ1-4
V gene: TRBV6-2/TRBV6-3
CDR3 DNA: TGTGCCAGCAGTTACCGGGGTTGGGCAACTAATGAAAAACTGTTTTTT
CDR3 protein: CASSYRGWATNEKLFF

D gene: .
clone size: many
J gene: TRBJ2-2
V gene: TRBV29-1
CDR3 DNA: TGCAGCGTTGAAGGACCCTCGAACACCGGGGAGCTGTTTTTT
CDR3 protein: CSVEGPSNTGELFF

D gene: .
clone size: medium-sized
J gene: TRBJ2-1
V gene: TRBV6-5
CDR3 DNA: TGTGCCAGCAGGCGGGGACTCCAAAATGAGCAGTTCTTC
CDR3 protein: CASRRGLQNEQFF

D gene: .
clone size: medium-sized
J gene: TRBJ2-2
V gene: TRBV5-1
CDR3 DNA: TGCGCCAGCAGCAGGAACACCGGGGAGCTGTTTTTT
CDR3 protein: CASSRNTGELFF

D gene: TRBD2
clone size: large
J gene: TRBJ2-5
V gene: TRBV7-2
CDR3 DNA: TGTGCCAGCAGCTTGGGAGCCACTAGCGGGAGGGCCATGGAGACCCAGTACTTC
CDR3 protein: CASSLGATSGRAMETQYF

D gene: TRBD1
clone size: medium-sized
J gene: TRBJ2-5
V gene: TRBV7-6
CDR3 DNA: TGTGCCAGCAGCCCAGGGGGCGAAGAGACCCAGTACTTC
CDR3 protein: CASSPGGEETQYF

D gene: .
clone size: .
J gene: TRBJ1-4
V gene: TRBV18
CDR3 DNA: TGTGCCAGCTCACCGAACTCCCCGGTTGCAACTAATGAAAAACTGTTTTTT
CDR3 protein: CASSPNSPVATNEKLFF

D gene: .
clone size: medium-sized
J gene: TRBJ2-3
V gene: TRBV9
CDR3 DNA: TGTGCCAGCAGCCCCGATCTAGCAAGTACGCAGTATTTT
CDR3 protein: CASSPDLASTQYF

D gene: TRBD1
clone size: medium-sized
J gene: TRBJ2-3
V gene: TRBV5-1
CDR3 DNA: TGCGCCAGCAGCTTAGCCGGGACAGGGATTACAGATACGCAGTATTTT
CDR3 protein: CASSLAGTGITDTQYF